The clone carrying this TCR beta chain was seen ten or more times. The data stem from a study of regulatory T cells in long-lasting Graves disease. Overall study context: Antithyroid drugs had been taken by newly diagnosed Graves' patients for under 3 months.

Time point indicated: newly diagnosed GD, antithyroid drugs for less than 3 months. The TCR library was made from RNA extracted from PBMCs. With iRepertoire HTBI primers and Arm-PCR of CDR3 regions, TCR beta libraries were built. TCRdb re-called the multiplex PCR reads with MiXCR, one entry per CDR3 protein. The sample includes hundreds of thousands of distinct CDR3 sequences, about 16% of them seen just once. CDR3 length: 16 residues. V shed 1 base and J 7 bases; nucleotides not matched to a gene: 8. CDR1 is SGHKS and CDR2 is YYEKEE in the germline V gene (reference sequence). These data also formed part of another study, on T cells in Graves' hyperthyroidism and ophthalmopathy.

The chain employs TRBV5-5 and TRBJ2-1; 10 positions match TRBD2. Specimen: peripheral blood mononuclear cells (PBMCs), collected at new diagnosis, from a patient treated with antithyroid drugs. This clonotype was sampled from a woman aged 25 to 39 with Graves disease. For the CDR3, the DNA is TGTGCCAGCAGCTTGAGACCTAGCGGGAGTTCGAATGAGCAGTTCTTC. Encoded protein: CASSLRPSGSSNEQFF. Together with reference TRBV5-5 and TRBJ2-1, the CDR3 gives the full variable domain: DAGVTQSPTHLIKTRGQQVTLRCSPISGHKSVSWYQQVLGQGPQFIFQYYEKEERGRGNFPDRFSARQFPNYSSELNVNALLLGDSALYLCASSLRPSGSSNEQFFGPGTRLTVL.